This T cell receptor (beta chain) was sequenced in a study of blood T cell repertoires in COVID-19. Across the whole study: The samples span acute and convalescent COVID-19 from the United States, Italy and Spain.

This CDR3 has 17 residues. Germline trimming cut 4 bases from V and 4 bases from J; bases unmatched to any gene: 11. Germline lookup yields CDR1 MNHEY and CDR2 SMNVEV (reference sequence). Original analysis: The assay estimated nucleated cells by amplifying reference gene primers. Sequencing was performed with immunoSEQ multiplex PCR; in TCRdb, only in-frame clones are kept and a portion is missing. For V, J and clone size, that table is used; D and trimming come from the DNA. The sample gives around 200,000 clones, over 75% of which show up once; roughly 2% is in the top ten. This chain joins TRBV27 and TRBJ2-1; 9 bases fit TRBD1. The sequence was obtained from a middle-aged man with active or convalescent COVID-19. Sequenced input: peripheral blood. Here the CDR3 DNA reads TGTGCCAGCAGTTGGACAGGGGCGCAAATTAATTACAATGAGCAGTTCTTC. Translating it yields CASSWTGAQINYNEQFF.